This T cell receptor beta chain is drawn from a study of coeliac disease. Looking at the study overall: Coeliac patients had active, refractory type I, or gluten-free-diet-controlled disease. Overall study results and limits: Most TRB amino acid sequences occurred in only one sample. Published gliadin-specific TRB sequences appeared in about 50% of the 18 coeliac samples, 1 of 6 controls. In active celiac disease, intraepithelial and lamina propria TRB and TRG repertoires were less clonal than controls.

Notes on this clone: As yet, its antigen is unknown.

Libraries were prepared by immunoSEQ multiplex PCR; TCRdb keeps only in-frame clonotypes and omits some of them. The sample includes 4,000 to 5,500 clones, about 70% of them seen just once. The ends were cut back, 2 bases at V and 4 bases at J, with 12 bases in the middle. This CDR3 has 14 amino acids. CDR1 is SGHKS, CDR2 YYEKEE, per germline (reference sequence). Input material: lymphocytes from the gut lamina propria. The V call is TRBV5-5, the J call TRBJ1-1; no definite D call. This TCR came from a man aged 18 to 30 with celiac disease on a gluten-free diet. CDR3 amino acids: CASSFTEGSTEAFF. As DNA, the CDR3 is TGTGCCAGCAGCTTTACGGAGGGTAGCACTGAAGCTTTCTTT.